The subject of this entry is one T cell receptor beta chain. Its antigen is still unknown. The source of the sample is a study of cytomegalovirus exposure and HLA in healthy donors. It was with 60 Vbeta and 13 Jbeta primers that the PCR ran. Data came from immunoSEQ multiplex PCR; TCRdb stores just in-frame clones and leaves some out. The repertoire holds some 140,000 clones, with over 60% as singletons. Healthy bone marrow donors made up the donor group. The study's findings and limits: Likely technical artifact: a cluster of highly shared sequence variants. Cytomegalovirus status, reportedly, was diagnosed with high specificity and sensitivity by the classifier.

Source material: PBMCs. The receptor comes from a female donor in good health and CMV-seropositive.

This chain's CDR3 is CASSTTFAQGVYEQYF. The CDR3 DNA is TGTGCCAGCAGCACTACGTTTGCACAGGGGGTATACGAGCAGTACTTC. The chain recombines TRBV7-9 with TRBJ2-7, with 8 positions matching TRBD1. The CDR3 is made up of 16 amino acids. V shed 5 bases and J 4 bases; nucleotides not matched to a gene: 13. Germline V gene sequence: CDR1 SEHNR, CDR2 FQNEAQ (reference sequence).